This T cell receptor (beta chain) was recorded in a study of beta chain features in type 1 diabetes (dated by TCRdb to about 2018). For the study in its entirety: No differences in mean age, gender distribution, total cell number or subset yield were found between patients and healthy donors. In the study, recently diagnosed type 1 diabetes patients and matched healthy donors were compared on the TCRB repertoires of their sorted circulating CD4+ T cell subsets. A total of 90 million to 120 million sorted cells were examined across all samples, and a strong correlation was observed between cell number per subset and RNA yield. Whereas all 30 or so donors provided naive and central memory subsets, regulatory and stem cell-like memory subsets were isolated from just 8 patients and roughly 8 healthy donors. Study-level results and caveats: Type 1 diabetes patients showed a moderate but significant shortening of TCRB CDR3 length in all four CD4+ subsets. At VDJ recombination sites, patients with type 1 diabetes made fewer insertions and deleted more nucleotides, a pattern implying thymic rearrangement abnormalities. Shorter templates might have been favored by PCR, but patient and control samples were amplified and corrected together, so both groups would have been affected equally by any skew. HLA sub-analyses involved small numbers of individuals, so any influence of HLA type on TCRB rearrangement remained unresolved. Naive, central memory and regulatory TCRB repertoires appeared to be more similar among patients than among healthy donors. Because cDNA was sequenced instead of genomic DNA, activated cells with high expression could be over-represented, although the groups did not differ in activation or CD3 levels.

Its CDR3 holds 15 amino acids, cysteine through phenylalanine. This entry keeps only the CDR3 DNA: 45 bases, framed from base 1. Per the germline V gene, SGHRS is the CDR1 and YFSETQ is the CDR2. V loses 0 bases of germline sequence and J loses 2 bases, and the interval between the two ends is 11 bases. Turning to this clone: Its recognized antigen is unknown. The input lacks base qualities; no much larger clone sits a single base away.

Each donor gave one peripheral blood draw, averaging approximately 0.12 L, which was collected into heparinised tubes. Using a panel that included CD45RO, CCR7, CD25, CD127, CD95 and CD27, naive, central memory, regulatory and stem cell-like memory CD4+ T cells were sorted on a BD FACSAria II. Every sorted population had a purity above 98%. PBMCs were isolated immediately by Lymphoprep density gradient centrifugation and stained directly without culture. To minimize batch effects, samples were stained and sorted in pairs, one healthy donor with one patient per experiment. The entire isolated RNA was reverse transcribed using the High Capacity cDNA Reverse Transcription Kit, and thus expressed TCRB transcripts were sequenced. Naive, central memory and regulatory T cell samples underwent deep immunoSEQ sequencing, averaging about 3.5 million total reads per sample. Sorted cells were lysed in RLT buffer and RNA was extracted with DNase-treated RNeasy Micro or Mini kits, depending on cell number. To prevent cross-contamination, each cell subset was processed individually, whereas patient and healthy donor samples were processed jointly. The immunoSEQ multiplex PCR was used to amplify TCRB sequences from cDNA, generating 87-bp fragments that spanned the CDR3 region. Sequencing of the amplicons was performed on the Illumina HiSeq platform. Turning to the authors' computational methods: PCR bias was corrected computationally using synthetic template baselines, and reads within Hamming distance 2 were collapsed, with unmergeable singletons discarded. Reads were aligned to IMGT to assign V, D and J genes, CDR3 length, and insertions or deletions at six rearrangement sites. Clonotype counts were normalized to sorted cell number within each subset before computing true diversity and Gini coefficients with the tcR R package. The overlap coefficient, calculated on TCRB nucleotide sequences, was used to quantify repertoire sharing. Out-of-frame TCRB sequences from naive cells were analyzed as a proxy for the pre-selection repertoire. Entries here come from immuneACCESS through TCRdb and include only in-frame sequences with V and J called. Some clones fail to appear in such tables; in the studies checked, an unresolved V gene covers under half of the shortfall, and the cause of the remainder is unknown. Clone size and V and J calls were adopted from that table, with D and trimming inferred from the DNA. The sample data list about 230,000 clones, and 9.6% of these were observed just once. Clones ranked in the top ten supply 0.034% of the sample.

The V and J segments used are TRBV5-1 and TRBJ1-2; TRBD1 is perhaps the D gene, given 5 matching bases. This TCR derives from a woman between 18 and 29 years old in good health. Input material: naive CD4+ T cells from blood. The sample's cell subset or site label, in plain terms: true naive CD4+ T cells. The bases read TGCGCCAGCAGCTTGGAAGGGGCCTCCAACTATGGCTACACCTTC. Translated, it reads CASSLEGASNYGYTF.